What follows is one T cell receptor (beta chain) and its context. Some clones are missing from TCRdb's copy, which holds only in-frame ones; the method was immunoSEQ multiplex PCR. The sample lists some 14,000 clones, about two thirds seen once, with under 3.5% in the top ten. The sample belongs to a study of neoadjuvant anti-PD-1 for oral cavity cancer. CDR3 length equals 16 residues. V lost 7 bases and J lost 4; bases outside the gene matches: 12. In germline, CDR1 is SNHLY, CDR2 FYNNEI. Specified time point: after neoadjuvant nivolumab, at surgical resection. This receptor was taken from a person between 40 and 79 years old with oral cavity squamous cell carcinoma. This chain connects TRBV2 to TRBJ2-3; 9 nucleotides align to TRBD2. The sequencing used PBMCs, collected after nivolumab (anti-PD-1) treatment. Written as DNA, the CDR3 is TGTGCCAGCATTGAGCGGGTGACTAGCGGCCCAGATACGCAGTATTTT. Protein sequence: CASIERVTSGPDTQYF.